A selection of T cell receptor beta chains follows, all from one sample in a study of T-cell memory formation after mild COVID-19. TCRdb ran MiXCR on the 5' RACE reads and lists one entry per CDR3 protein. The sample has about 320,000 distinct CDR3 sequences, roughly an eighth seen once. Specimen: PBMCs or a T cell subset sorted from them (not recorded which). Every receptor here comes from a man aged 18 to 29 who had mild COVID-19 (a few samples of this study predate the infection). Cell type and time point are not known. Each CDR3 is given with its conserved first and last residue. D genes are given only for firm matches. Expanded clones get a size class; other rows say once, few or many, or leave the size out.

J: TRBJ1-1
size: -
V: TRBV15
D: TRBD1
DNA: TGTGCCACCAGCAGAGATCTAGGACAGGCTAATGAAGCTTTCTTT
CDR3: CATSRDLGQANEAFF

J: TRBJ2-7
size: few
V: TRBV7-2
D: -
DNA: TGTGCCAGCAGCCTGATAGGGGGTCCCCTCGTCGAGCAGTACTTC
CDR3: CASSLIGGPLVEQYF

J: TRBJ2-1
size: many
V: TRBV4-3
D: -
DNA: TGCGCCAGCAGCCAAGATGGGGTCAGCTGGGAGTACAATGAGCAGTTCTTC
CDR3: CASSQDGVSWEYNEQFF

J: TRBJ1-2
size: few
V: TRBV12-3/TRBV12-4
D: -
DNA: TGTGCCAGCAGTTCCCTAACCGACAGCCACTATGGCTACACCTTC
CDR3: CASSSLTDSHYGYTF

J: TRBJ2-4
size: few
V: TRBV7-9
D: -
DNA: TGTGCCAGCAGCCATCTAGGCAAAAACATTCAGTACTTC
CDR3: CASSHLGKNIQYF

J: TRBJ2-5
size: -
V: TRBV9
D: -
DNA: TGTGCCAGCAGCGTAGGGGGGGCTTACGAGACCCAGTACTTC
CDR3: CASSVGGAYETQYF

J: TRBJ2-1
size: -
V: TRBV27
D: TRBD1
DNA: TGTGCCAGCAGTCTGCTAGGACAGGGATCCAATGAGCAGTTCTTC
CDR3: CASSLLGQGSNEQFF

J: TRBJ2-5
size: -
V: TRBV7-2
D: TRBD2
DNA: TGTGCCAGCAGCTTCACTAGCGGGGTTCAAGAGACCCAGTACTTC
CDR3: CASSFTSGVQETQYF

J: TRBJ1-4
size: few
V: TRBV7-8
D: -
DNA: TGTGCCAGCAGCTTACGAGGTCTCAGGGGTGAAAAACTGTTTTTT
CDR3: CASSLRGLRGEKLFF

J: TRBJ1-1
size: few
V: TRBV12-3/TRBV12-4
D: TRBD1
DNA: TGTGCCAGCAGTTTACACCACAGGGGTATAGTTAGGAACACTGAAGCTTTCTTT
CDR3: CASSLHHRGIVRNTEAFF

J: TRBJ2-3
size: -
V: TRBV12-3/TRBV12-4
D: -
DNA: TGTGCCAGCAGCCCCCTCGATACGCAGTATTTT
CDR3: CASSPLDTQYF

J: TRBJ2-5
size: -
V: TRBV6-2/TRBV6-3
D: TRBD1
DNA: TGTGCCATCTCCTACCGGGACAGGGTGGTCGAGACCCAGTACTTC
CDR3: CAISYRDRVVETQYF

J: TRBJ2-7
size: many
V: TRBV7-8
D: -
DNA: TGTGCCAGCAGCCAGCACTACGAGCAGTACTTC
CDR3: CASSQHYEQYF

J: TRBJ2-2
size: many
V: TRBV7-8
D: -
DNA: TGTGCCAGCAGCCACAAAACCGGGGAGCTGTTTTTT
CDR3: CASSHKTGELFF

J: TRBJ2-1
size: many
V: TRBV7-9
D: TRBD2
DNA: TGTGCCAGCAGCTCAGGACTAGCGGGGAGCTCCTACAATGAGCAGTTCTTC
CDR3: CASSSGLAGSSYNEQFF

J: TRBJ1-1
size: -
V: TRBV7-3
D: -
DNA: TGTGCCAGCAGTTCAAGAGGGAACACTGAAGCTTTCTTT
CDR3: CASSSRGNTEAFF

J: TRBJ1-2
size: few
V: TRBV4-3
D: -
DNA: TGCGCCAGCAGCCAGGACGGGCCAGAGGGCTACACCTTC
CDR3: CASSQDGPEGYTF

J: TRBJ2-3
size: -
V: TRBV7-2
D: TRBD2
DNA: TGTGCCAGCAGCTCCGAGCGGGAGGATACGCAGTATTTT
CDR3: CASSSEREDTQYF

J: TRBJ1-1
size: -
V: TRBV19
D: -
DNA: TGTGCCAGTAGTATGGGGCCGGACGGCAACACTGAAGCTTTCTTT
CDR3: CASSMGPDGNTEAFF

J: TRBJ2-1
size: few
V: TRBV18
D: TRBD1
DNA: TGTGCCAGCTCCCCTGCTGGGACAGGGATCAATGAGCAGTTCTTC
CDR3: CASSPAGTGINEQFF

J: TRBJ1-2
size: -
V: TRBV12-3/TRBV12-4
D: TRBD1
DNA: TGTGCCAGCAGCAACGGACAGGGCTATGGCTACACCTTC
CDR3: CASSNGQGYGYTF

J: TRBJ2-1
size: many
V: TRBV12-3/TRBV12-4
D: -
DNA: TGTGCCAGCAGTCCCGACAGGCTAAATCAGTTCTTC
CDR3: CASSPDRLNQFF

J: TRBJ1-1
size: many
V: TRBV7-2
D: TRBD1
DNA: TGTGCCAGCAGCCCGCAGGGGGCAGCTGAAGCTTTCTTT
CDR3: CASSPQGAAEAFF

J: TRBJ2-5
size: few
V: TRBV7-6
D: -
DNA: TGTGCCAGCAGCTTGGGGGCAGGCTGGGGCCAAGAGACCCAGTACTTC
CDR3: CASSLGAGWGQETQYF

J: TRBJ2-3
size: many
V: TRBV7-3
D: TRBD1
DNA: TGTGCCAGCAGCTCGGGACAGACAGATACGCAGTATTTT
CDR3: CASSSGQTDTQYF

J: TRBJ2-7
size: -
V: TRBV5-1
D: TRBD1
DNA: TGCGCCAGCAGCACCGGGACAGGGTACGACGAGCAGTACTTC
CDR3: CASSTGTGYDEQYF

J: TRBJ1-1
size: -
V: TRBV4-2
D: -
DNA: TGTGCCAGCAGCCAGCAGGGAGACAGGTGGACTGAAGCTTTCTTT
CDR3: CASSQQGDRWTEAFF

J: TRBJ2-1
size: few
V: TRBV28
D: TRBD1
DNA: TGTGCCAGCAGGGCTACAGGGGGCGGTGAGCAGTTCTTC
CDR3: CASRATGGGEQFF

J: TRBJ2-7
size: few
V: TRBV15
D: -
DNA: TGTGCCACCAGCAGCGCGAGAGGGTCAGCCTACGAGCAGTACTTC
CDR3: CATSSARGSAYEQYF

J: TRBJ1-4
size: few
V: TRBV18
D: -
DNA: TGTGCCAGCTCCTCCGTGATTGCAACTAATGAAAAACTGTTTTTT
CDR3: CASSSVIATNEKLFF

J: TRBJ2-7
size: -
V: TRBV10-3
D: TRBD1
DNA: TGTGCCATCAGTGCCCAGGGGGCTACGTACGAGCAGTACTTC
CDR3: CAISAQGATYEQYF

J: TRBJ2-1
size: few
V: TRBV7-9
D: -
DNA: TGTGCCAGCTTCAAGGACCAGGGGCTTTCCTACAATGAGCAGTTCTTC
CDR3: CASFKDQGLSYNEQFF

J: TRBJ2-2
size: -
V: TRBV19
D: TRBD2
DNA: TGTGCCAGTAGTGAAACCGGGACTAGCGCCAACACCGGGGAGCTGTTTTTT
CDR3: CASSETGTSANTGELFF

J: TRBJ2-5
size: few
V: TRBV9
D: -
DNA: TGTGCCAGCAGCGCGCTCGTGGGCGGCCAAGAGACCCAGTACTTC
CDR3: CASSALVGGQETQYF

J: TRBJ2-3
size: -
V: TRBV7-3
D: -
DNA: TGTGCCAGCAGCTTATACCCCCTTGGGACGGGCAACACAGATACGCAGTATTTT
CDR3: CASSLYPLGTGNTDTQYF

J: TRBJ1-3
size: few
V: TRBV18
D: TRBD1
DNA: TGTGCCAGCTCACCGTCAACGACAGGGGCTGGAAACACCATATATTTT
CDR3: CASSPSTTGAGNTIYF

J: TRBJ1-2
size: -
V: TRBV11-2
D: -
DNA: TGTGCCAGCAGCTTAGATGAGGGAGGAGGCTACACCTTC
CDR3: CASSLDEGGGYTF

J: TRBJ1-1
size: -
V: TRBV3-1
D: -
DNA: TGTGCCAGCAGCGACTCGCAGGGGAACACTGAAGCTTTCTTT
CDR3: CASSDSQGNTEAFF

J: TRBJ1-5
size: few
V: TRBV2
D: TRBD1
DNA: TGTGCCAGCATGGGGACAGCCGGTAGTCAGCCCCAGCATTTT
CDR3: CASMGTAGSQPQHF

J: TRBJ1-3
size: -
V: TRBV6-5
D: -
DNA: TGTGCCAGCAGTTACTCAGTAGGAGTTGGAAACACCATATATTTT
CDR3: CASSYSVGVGNTIYF

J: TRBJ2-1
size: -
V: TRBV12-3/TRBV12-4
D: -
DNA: TGTGCCAGCAGTTTCGGAACGGGGGTTCCATACAATGAGCAGTTCTTC
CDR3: CASSFGTGVPYNEQFF

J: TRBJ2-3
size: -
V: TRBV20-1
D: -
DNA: TGCAGTGCTAGAGATACAGGGCACACAGATACGCAGTATTTT
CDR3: CSARDTGHTDTQYF

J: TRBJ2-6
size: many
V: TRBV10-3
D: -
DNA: TGTGCCATCAGCCGGGGCGGCCAAGAGGATAGCTCTGGGGCCAACGTCCTGACTTTC
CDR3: CAISRGGQEDSSGANVLTF

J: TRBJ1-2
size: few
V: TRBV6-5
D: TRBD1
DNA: TGTGCCAGCAGTAACCGACAGGGTGGGTTAGGCTATGGCTACACCTTC
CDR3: CASSNRQGGLGYGYTF

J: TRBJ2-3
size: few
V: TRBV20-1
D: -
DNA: TGCAGTGCTAGTGTATTAGCGGAATACACAGATACGCAGTATTTT
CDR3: CSASVLAEYTDTQYF

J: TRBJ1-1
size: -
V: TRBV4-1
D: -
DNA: TGCGCCAGCAAACCTGGGATTTTTGGCACTGAAGCTTTCTTT
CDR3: CASKPGIFGTEAFF

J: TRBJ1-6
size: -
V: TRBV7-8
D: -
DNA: TGTGCCAGCAGAGTAGGGAACCCTTTGGATTCACCCCTCCACTTT
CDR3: CASRVGNPLDSPLHF

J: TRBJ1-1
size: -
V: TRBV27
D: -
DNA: TGTGCCAGCAGTCCAATTACAGACATGAACACTGAAGCTTTCTTT
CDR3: CASSPITDMNTEAFF

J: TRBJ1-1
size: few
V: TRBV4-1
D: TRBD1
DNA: TGCGCCAGCAGCCACGGGGACAGTGACACTGAAGCTTTCTTT
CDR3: CASSHGDSDTEAFF

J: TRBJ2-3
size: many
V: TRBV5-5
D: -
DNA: TGTGCCAGCAGCTTGTCAGGGGTTAGCACAGATACGCAGTATTTT
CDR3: CASSLSGVSTDTQYF

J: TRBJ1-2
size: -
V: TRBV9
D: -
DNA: TGTGCCAGCAGCGTAGATGGGGGAGGCTATGGCTACACCTTC
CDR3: CASSVDGGGYGYTF

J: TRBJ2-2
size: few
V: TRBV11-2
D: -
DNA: TGTGCCAGCAGCCCAGGGGGGGTAGGAACCGGGGAGCTGTTTTTT
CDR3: CASSPGGVGTGELFF

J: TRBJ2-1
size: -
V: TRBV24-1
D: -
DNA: TGTGCCACCAGTGATTTGCACGGCAGTCGGCAGTTCTTC
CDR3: CATSDLHGSRQFF

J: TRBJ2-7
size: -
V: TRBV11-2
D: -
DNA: TGTGCCAGCAGCTTAGAACCACGCTCCTACGAGCAGTACTTC
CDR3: CASSLEPRSYEQYF

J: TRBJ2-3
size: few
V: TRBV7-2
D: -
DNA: TGTGCCAGCAGCTTAAGCCTAGGCCCAGATACGCAGTATTTT
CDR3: CASSLSLGPDTQYF

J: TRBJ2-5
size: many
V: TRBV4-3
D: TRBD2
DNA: TGCGCCAGCAGCCAAGATCCTAGCGGGGGATGGGAGACCCAGTACTTC
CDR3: CASSQDPSGGWETQYF

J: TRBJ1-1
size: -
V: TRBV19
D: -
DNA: TGTGCCAGTAGTATTACAGGTATGAACACTGAAGCTTTCTTT
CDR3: CASSITGMNTEAFF

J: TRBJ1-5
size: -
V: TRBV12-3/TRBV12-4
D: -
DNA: TGTGCCAGCAGTTTATCCAACGATCAGCCCCAGCATTTT
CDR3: CASSLSNDQPQHF

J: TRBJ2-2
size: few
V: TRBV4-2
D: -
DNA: TGTGCCAGCAGCCAAGATCTGAACGGGGGAAGGACCGGGGAGCTGTTTTTT
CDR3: CASSQDLNGGRTGELFF